These 5 T cell receptor beta chains originate from one sample sequenced in a study of PD-L1 blockade in urothelial cancer. Profiled with immunoSEQ multiplex PCR; TCRdb holds only in-frame clones, not every one. The data hold roughly 90,000 clones, with more than 85% observed a single time. The source material was PBMCs, sampled around atezolizumab (anti-PD-L1) treatment. The source of these receptors is a man in his 60s with urothelial cancer.

The rearrangement joins TRBV4-3 to TRBJ2-2; no clear D. V dropped 1 base and J dropped 6 bases, with 6 bases sitting between them. The CDR3 is made up of 13 amino acids. Germline V lookup: CDR1 LGHNA, CDR2 YSLEER. CDR3 DNA: TGCGCCAGCAGCCAAGTGACATCCGGGGAGCTGTTTTTT. Its translation: CASSQVTSGELFF.

The chain has TRBV7-3 and TRBJ2-2, with TRBD2 matching over 12 bases. With V trimmed by 6 bases and J by 6 bases, 5 bases remained unmatched. Germline lookup yields CDR1 SGHTA and CDR2 FQGTGA. The CDR3 runs to 15 residues. The CDR3 DNA reads TGTGCCAGCAGTCCGCTAGCGGGGGGGCCCGGGGAGCTGTTTTTT. Translated, it gives CASSPLAGGPGELFF.

This clone was seen a few times. This chain joins TRBV27 and TRBJ2-7, with 7 positions matching TRBD1. CDR1 is MNHEY, CDR2 SMNVEV, per germline (reference sequence). V lost 5 bases to trimming and J lost 4 bases; unmatched junction nucleotides: 11. This CDR3 contains 15 residues. The CDR3 loop reads CASSGTGVISYEQYF. The DNA of the CDR3 is TGTGCCAGCAGTGGAACAGGGGTAATCTCGTACGAGCAGTACTTC.

The chain combines TRBV19 with TRBJ1-3, with D hard to call. Germline CDR1 reads LNHDA; CDR2 reads SQIVND (reference sequence). The V and J ends lost 7 bases and 0 bases respectively, with 13 bases between them. The CDR3 length is 15 residues. Here the CDR3 DNA reads TGTGCCAGTAAAGTGAGCCACCCCTCTGGAAACACCATATATTTT. It translates to CASKVSHPSGNTIYF.

V and J are TRBV4-2 and TRBJ2-7; D may be TRBD2 (5 bases). Deletions cut 0 bases from V and 3 bases from J, with 18 bases between. Germline CDR1 and CDR2: LGHNA and YNFKEQ. The length of the CDR3 is 17 residues. The DNA for the CDR3 is TGTGCCAGCAGCCAAGATTTCCTAGCCCACAACGGCTACGAGCAGTACTTC. Translating it yields CASSQDFLAHNGYEQYF.